This entry describes one T cell receptor beta chain. Only in-frame clones appear in the TCRdb table, and some are missing; sequencing was by immunoSEQ multiplex PCR. The sample lists approximately 50,000 clones; roughly 94% were seen once. Trimming pared 11 bases from V and 5 bases from J, leaving 19 bases between. The CDR3 runs to 13 residues. Germline V gene data show CDR1 as SNHLY and CDR2 as FYNNEI. This specimen belongs to a study of control samples from healthy donors and cancer patients. This TCR was sampled from a man younger than 45 in good health. V is TRBV2 and J is TRBJ2-7; possible D gene TRBD1, 6 bases. Sequenced sample: blood. Written as DNA, the CDR3 is TGTGCCGGGGCGTCCGGGACACAAGACGAGCAGTACTTC. It translates to CAGASGTQDEQYF. The full variable domain, its missing parts supplied by reference TRBV2 and TRBJ2-7, is EPEVTQTPSHQVTQMGQEVILRCVPISNHLYFYWYRQILGQKVEFLVSFYNNEISEKSEIFDDQFSVERPDGSNFTLKIRSTKLEDSAMYFCAGASGTQDEQYFGPGTRLTVT.